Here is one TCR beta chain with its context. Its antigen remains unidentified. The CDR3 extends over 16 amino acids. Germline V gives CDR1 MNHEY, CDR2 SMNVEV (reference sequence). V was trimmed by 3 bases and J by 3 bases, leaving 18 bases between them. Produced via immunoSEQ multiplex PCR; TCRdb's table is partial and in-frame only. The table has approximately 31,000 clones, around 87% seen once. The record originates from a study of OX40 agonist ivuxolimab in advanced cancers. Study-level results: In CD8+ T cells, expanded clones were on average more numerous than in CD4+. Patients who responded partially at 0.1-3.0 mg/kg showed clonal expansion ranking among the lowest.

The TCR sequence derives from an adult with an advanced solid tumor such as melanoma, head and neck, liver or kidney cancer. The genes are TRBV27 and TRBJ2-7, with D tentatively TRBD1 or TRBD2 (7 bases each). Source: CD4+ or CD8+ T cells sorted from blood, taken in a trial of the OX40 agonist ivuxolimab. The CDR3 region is CASSFWGGTAFYEQYF. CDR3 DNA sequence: TGTGCCAGCAGTTTTTGGGGGGGGACAGCCTTCTACGAGCAGTACTTC.